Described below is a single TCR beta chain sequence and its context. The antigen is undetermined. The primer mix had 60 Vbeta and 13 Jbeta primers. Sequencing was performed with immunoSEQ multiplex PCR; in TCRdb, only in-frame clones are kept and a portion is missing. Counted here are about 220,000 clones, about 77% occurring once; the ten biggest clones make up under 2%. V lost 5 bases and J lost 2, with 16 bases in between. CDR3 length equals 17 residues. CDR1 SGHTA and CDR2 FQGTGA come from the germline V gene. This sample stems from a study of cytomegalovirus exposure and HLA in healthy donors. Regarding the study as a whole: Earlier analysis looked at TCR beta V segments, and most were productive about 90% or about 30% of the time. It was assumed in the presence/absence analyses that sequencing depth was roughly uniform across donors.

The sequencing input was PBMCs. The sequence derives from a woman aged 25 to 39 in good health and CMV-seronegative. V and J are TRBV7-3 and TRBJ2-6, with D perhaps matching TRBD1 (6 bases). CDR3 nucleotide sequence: TGTGCCAGCAGCACTCCGGACAGTCCTACTGGGGCCAACGTCCTGACTTTC. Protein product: CASSTPDSPTGANVLTF. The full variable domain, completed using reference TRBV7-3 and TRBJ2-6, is GAGVSQTPSNKVTEKGKYVELRCDPISGHTALYWYRQSLGQGPEFLIYFQGTGAADDSGLPNDRFFAVRPEGSVSTLKIQRTERGDSAVYLCASSTPDSPTGANVLTFGAGSRLTVL.